The 22 T cell receptor beta chains reported below all come from one sample, sequenced in a study of breast tumors, draining lymph nodes, adjacent tissues. One entry per CDR3 protein results from TCRdb running MiXCR on the multiplex PCR reads. The table shows more than 50,000 distinct CDR3 sequences, with around 43% occurring only once. Sequencing input: breast tumor tissue. Receptor source: a female donor with breast cancer. Some clones in this sample may be carry-over from other donors' samples.

This clonotype was seen repeatedly, ten times or more. The V call is TRBV5-8, the J call TRBJ1-2, with D uncertain. The germline V gene has CDR1 SGHTS and CDR2 YDEGEE. Trimming stripped 4 bases from V and 8 bases from J, with 30 bases between. The CDR3 extends over 18 amino acids. The CDR3 reads CASSNRPSGRERWRGYTF. CDR3 DNA sequence: TGTGCCAGCAGCAATAGACCTTCCGGACGCGAAAGGTGGAGAGGCTACACCTTC.

This clonotype has ten or more counts. A much larger clone is a single base away; this may be a read error. The J gene is TRBJ2-5, the V gene TRBV5-6; tentative D call: TRBD2 (6 bases). This CDR3 spans 14 amino acids. Trimming removed 4 bases at V and 4 bases at J, with 14 bases between. Germline-derived CDR1 and CDR2 are SGHDT and YYEEEE. The chain's CDR3 is CASSLGTAGETQYF. CDR3 nucleotides: TGTGCCAGCAGCCTCGGGACTGCAGGAGAGACCCAGTACTTC. Complete variable domain (other parts from reference TRBV5-6 and TRBJ2-5): DAGVTQSPTHLIKTRGQQVTLRCSPKSGHDTVSWYQQALGQGPQFIFQYYEEEERQRGNFPDRFSGHQFPNYSSELNVNALLLGDSALYLCASSLGTAGETQYFGPGTRLLVL.

The chain is built from TRBV19 and TRBJ1-3; D not certain. V lost 6 bases, J lost 6 bases, and 0 bases lay in between. The CDR3 is 9 amino acids. Per the germline V gene, CDR1 is LNHDA and CDR2 is SQIVND (reference sequence). The CDR3 is CASRNTIYF. The CDR3 DNA follows: TGTGCCAGTAGAAACACCATATATTTT.

This clonotype was seen more than once but under ten times. The CDR3 end shows no conserved phenylalanine or tryptophan, and so a read error is likely. The chain couples TRBV20-1 to TRBJ2-5; D remains unclear. CDR3 size: 13 residues. In germline, CDR1 is DFQATT, CDR2 SNEGSKA (reference sequence). The germline V and J ends were trimmed by 0 bases and 4 bases, with 9 bases remaining between them. CDR3 sequence (DNA): TGCAGTGCTAGAGAGGGCCCTCTAGAGACCCAGTACTCC. Amino acids: CSAREGPLETQYS.

This clonotype appeared many times. This sequence joins TRBV9 and TRBJ2-6; the D gene is possibly TRBD2 (6 bases). This CDR3 is built from 16 residues. Trimming took 4 bases from V and 4 from J, leaving 15 bases between them. Per the germline V gene, CDR1 is SGDLS and CDR2 is YYNGEE. DNA for the CDR3: TGTGCCAGCAGCCCCCGGGGGAGATCCGGGGCCAACGTCCTGACTTTC. Translated: CASSPRGRSGANVLTF.

Concerning this clonotype: A single base separates this from a much larger clone, so it may be a read error. V usage is TRBV5-5 and J usage is TRBJ1-2; D unresolved. This CDR3 region has 14 residues. Germline lookup yields CDR1 SGHKS and CDR2 YYEKEE (reference sequence). CDR3 amino acids: CASSLEVTPYGHTF. CDR3 sequence (DNA): TGTGCCAGCAGCTTGGAGGTAACCCCCTATGGCCACACCTTC.

The rearrangement links TRBV7-8 to TRBJ1-1, with D uncertain. The CDR3 covers 13 residues. Trimming removed 5 bases at V and 1 base at J, with 8 bases between. Germline V CDR1 and CDR2: SGHVS, FQNEAQ. CDR3 loop: CASSRAGNTEAFF. The CDR3 DNA reads TGTGCCAGCAGCCGAGCGGGGAACACTGAAGCTTTCTTT.

The chain recombines TRBV20-1 with TRBJ1-6, with a possible D match to TRBD1 (5 bases). CDR3 length: 15 amino acids. V was shortened by 1 base and J by 10 bases, with 17 bases between the two germline ends. Per germline, CDR1 DFQATT and CDR2 SNEGSKA (reference sequence). The CDR3 loop reads CSARVGGVFASPLHF. For the CDR3, the DNA is TGCAGTGCTAGAGTTGGGGGGGTGTTCGCCTCACCCCTCCACTTT.

With respect to this clonotype: This sequence may be a read error, since a much larger clone differs from it by one base. The rearrangement uses TRBV7-9 and TRBJ1-1; TRBD1 matches 8 bases. The V and J ends lost 7 bases and 5 bases, in that order; junction bases with no gene match: 6. The CDR3 totals 13 residues. The germline CDR1 and CDR2 sequences are SEHNR and FQNEAQ (reference sequence). The CDR3 DNA is TGTGCCAGCACGGGCGGACAGGGAACTGAAGCTTTCTTT. Its protein product is CASTGGQGTEAFF. The full variable domain, its missing parts supplied by reference TRBV7-9 and TRBJ1-1, is DTGVSQNPRHKITKRGQNVTFRCDPISEHNRLYWYRQTLGQGPEFLTYFQNEAQLEKSRLLSDRFSAERPKGSFSTLEIQRTEQGDSAMYLCASTGGQGTEAFFGQGTRLTVV.

Many counts were recorded for this clonotype. The gene calls are TRBV7-9 and TRBJ1-2; D unresolved. The CDR3 has 14 residues. Germline V CDR1 and CDR2: SEHNR, FQNEAQ (reference sequence). The V and J ends lost 2 bases and 4 bases respectively, with 11 bases between them. CDR3 protein: CASSLRHSGYGYTF. The CDR3, as DNA: TGTGCCAGCAGCTTACGGCACTCCGGCTATGGCTACACCTTC.

This clonotype has a count of ten or more. This chain joins TRBV19 and TRBJ1-4, with TRBD1 as a possible D gene (5 bases). There are 11 residues in the CDR3. The ends were cut back, 7 bases at V and 8 bases at J, with 8 bases in the middle. Germline V gives CDR1 LNHDA, CDR2 SQIVND (reference sequence). Written as DNA, the CDR3 is TGTGCCAGTATGAGGGGCGAAAAACTGTTTTTT. Encoded protein: CASMRGEKLFF.

On this clonotype: Since the CDR3 does not end with the conserved phenylalanine or tryptophan, this likely comes from a read error. The V and J genes are TRBV10-3 and TRBJ1-4; 7 nucleotides agree with TRBD1. The length of the CDR3 is 14 residues. The trim removed 6 bases at V and 3 bases at J, leaving 4 bases unmatched. Germline-derived CDR1 and CDR2 are ENHRY and SYGVKD. CDR3 DNA: TGTGCCATCAGCAGGACAGGTTCTAATGAAAAACTGTTTCTT. It encodes CAISRTGSNEKLFL.

The chain employs TRBV18 and TRBJ1-4; tentative D call: TRBD1 (6 bases). The ends were cut back, 3 bases at V and 7 bases at J, with 18 bases in the middle. The germline gives CDR1 KGHSH, CDR2 LQKENI. The CDR3 is made up of 16 amino acids. The CDR3 DNA reads as TGTGCCAGCTCACCCGGGACTAGCCAAGGGGGTGAAAAACTGTTTTTT. Amino acids: CASSPGTSQGGEKLFF.

This clonotype showed up many times. A read error may account for a junction end that differs from germline. The gene calls are TRBV20-1 and TRBJ2-6; tentatively, D is TRBD1 or TRBD2 (5 bases each). CDR1 is DFQATT and CDR2 is SNEGSKA in the germline V gene (reference sequence). This CDR3 is 15 amino acids long. The CDR3 spells CSAPNRGTGANVLAF. CDR3 sequence (DNA): TGCAGTGCTCCAAACCGGGGAACTGGGGCCAACGTCCTGGCTTTC.

This chain uses TRBV12-3 or TRBV12-4 with TRBJ1-2; D perhaps matches TRBD1 (5 bases). V was trimmed by 2 bases and J by 5 bases, leaving 36 bases between them. The CDR3 has 22 residues. DNA for the CDR3: TGTGCCAGCAGTTTAAGAGGGCGGGGCACCGGGGAGCAGGGCCCAATCATATATGGCTACACCTTC. Protein sequence: CASSLRGRGTGEQGPIIYGYTF.

This clonotype was counted many times. The rearrangement links TRBV10-2 to TRBJ2-1; a possible D gene is TRBD1 (6 bases). Trimming shortened V by 6 bases and J by 2 bases, and 11 bases separated the two germline ends. Per the germline V gene, CDR1 is WSHSY and CDR2 is SAAADI. The CDR3 runs 14 residues. DNA of the CDR3: TGCGCCAGCAGCCGGGACATCACCTACAATGAGCAGTTCTTC. Protein product: CASSRDITYNEQFF.

As for this clonotype: One end of the junction does not line up with germline, which may come from a read error. The chain joins TRBV3-1 to TRBJ1-1; TRBD1 agrees at 7 bases. CDR1 is LGHDT, CDR2 YNNKEL, per germline (reference sequence). The CDR3 totals 13 residues. The CDR3 region is CASSQKGGRGAFF. The CDR3 DNA reads TGTGCTAGCAGCCAAAAAGGAGGCAGGGGGGCTTTCTTT.

This clonotype was seen more than once but under ten times. The V and J genes are TRBV6-5 and TRBJ1-1; D call uncertain. Germline-derived CDR1 and CDR2 are MNHEY and SVGAGI. The CDR3 is 16 amino acids. V was cut by 0 bases and J by 0 bases, with 11 bases left in between. The CDR3 reads CASSYSTVELNTEAFF. CDR3 DNA sequence: TGTGCCAGCAGTTACTCGACGGTAGAATTGAACACTGAAGCTTTCTTT.

This chain connects TRBV19 to TRBJ2-1; D possibly corresponds to TRBD2 (6 bases). Trimming removed 2 bases at V and 0 bases at J, with 20 bases between. In germline, CDR1 is LNHDA, CDR2 SQIVND (reference sequence). This CDR3 spans 19 amino acids. The CDR3 nucleotides are TGTGCCAGTAGTATAAGGGCGGGGCCCACTACGAGCTCCTACAATGAGCAGTTCTTC. Protein sequence: CASSIRAGPTTSSYNEQFF.

The chain recombines TRBV14 with TRBJ2-3; 9 positions agree with TRBD2. The germline V gene encodes CDR1 SGHDN and CDR2 FVKESK. The trim removed 4 bases at V and 11 bases at J, leaving 16 bases unmatched. The CDR3 is 16 amino acids. For the CDR3, the DNA is TGTGCCAGCAGCCGGTATAGCGGGAGACTTGGCAATGAGCAGTATTTT. Translated, it gives CASSRYSGRLGNEQYF.

This clonotype was observed many times. The chain has TRBV6-1 and TRBJ1-2; D remains unclear. From germline, CDR1 is MNHNS and CDR2 SASEGT. Between the trimmed V and J ends, which lost 2 bases and 4 bases, there was a span of 14 bases. The CDR3 totals 15 residues. This CDR3 is CASSESPDGTYGYTF. In DNA form, the CDR3 reads TGTGCCAGCAGTGAATCACCGGACGGCACCTATGGCTACACCTTC.

The V call is TRBV9, the J call TRBJ2-6; 7 bases map to TRBD1. V dropped 5 bases and J dropped 0; count of bases not matched to a gene: 11. The CDR3 extends over 18 amino acids. Germline CDR1 SGDLS, CDR2 YYNGEE. For the CDR3, the DNA is TGTGCCAGCAGTAACCGAGACAGGGCGAGCTCTGGGGCCAACGTCCTGACTTTC. It encodes CASSNRDRASSGANVLTF.